This TCR beta chain was recorded in a study of blood T cell repertoires in COVID-19. Overall study: Samples of COVID-19 (acute and convalescent) were obtained from the United States, Italy and Spain. T cells, B-cell-depleted T cells, or PBMCs provided the cDNA or gDNA that served as material.

This clone was seen a single time. Methods used by the authors: Estimates of nucleated cell counts were drawn from the amplification of reference gene primers. Some clones are missing from TCRdb's copy, which holds only in-frame ones; the method was immunoSEQ multiplex PCR. That table is the source of V, J and clone size, and D and trimming were worked out from the DNA. The sample has some 200,000 clones, around nine tenths seen once. This sequence was found in a man over 45 with acute or convalescent COVID-19. The sequenced sample was peripheral blood.

The CDR3: CASSLDLGHKGRQETQYF. The CDR3 DNA sequence: TGTGCCAGCAGCTTAGATCTCGGGCATAAGGGGAGGCAAGAGACCCAGTACTTC. This sequence joins TRBV11-3 and TRBJ2-5; D might be TRBD2 (6 bases). CDR1 SGHNT and CDR2 YENEEA come from the germline V gene. V was clipped by 0 bases and J by 2 bases, with 19 bases between them. The CDR3 is made up of 18 amino acids.